The sequence of this T cell receptor beta chain was determined in a study of monozygotic twins with inflammatory bowel disease. One entry per CDR3 protein, without DNA, is what TCRdb gives after re-calling the 5' RACE reads. Its table records some 100,000 distinct CDR3 sequences. CDR3 length equals 14 residues. In germline, CDR1 is SQVTM, CDR2 ANQGSEA. Sequencing was performed on blood. The V and J genes are TRBV29-1 and TRBJ2-5; TCRdb designates TRBD1, a call that cannot be tested without DNA. The receptor was derived from a human donor with ulcerative colitis or Crohn's disease, or a healthy co-twin of an affected twin (not recorded which). The CDR3 sequence is CSLDRGNDQETQYF.